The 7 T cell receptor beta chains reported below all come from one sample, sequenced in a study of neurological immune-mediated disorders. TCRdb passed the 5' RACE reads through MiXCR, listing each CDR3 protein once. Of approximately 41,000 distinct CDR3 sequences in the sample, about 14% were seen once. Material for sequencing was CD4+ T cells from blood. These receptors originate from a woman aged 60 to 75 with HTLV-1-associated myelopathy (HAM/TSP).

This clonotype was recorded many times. This CDR3 is CASSPGTGYTEAFF. CDR3 nucleotide sequence: TGCGCCAGCAGCCCCGGGACAGGATACACTGAAGCTTTCTTT. The chain employs TRBV5-1 and TRBJ1-1; 8 bases agree with TRBD1. This CDR3 comprises 14 residues. V dropped 4 bases and J dropped 3; count of bases not matched to a gene: 5. Germline V gene data show CDR1 as SGHRS and CDR2 as YFSETQ.

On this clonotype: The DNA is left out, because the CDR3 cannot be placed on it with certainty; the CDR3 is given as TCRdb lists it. CDR3 residues: CASSLEETQYFGPGTEAFF. The chain is built from TRBV5-1 and TRBJ1-1; TRBD1 was called by the table and not checked on the DNA. CDR1 and CDR2 (germline): SGHRS, YFSETQ. Ends included, the CDR3 has 19 residues.

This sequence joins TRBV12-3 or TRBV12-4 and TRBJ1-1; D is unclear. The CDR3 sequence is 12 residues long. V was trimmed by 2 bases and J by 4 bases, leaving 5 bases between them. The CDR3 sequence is CASSLTRTEAFF. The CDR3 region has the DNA TGTGCCAGCAGTTTAACGCGCACTGAAGCTTTCTTT.

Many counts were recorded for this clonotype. CDR3 in amino acids: CASSPLQLSGANVLTF. The CDR3, as DNA: TGCGCCAGCAGCCCACTACAACTCTCTGGGGCCAACGTCCTGACTTTC. This chain joins TRBV5-1 and TRBJ2-6, with unresolved D. V was pared by 4 bases and J by 0 bases, with 11 bases between. Looked up from germline, CDR1 is SGHRS and CDR2 is YFSETQ. The CDR3 spans 16 residues.

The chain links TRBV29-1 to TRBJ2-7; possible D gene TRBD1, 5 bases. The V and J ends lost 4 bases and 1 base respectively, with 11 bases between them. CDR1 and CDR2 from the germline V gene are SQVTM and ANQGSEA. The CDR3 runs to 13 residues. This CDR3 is CSVATGSSYEQYF. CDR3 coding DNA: TGCAGCGTTGCCACAGGCAGTTCCTACGAGCAGTACTTC.

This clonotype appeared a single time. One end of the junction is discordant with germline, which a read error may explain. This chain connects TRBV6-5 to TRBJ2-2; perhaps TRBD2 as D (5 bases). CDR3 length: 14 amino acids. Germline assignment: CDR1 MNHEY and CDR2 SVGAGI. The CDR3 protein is CVSTQGRGYGELFF. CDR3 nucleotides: TGTGTCAGCACCCAAGGCCGGGGTTACGGGGAGCTGTTTTTT.

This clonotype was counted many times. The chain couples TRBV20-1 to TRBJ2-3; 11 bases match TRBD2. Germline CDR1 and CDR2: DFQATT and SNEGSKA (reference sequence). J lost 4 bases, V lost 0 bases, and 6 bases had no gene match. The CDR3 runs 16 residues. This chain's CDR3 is CSARDRLAGGADTQYF. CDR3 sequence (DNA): TGCAGTGCTAGAGATCGGCTAGCGGGGGGCGCAGATACGCAGTATTTT.